Listed below are T cell receptor beta chains from one sample, sequenced in a study of shared clonotypes between healthy human individuals. Clones were read by immunoSEQ multiplex PCR, and TCRdb kept only the in-frame ones, dropping some. The table shows millions of clones, with about 95% occurring only once. Sequences were obtained from naive CD8+ T cells sorted from blood. The receptors here all came from a man aged 18-30 years in good health. The CDR3 runs from the conserved cysteine through the conserved F or W. D genes are given only for firm matches. Clone size appears in some rows only: once, few, many, or a class for an expanded clone.

-	TRBV4-1	-	TRBJ2-7	TGCGCCAGCAGCCTCACTCGGACAGATTCCTACGAGCAGTACTTC	CASSLTRTDSYEQYF
-	TRBV7-9	-	TRBJ2-6	TGTGCCAGCAGCTTAGCGCTCGAAGGGGCCAACGTCCTGACTTTC	CASSLALEGANVLTF
-	TRBV2	few	TRBJ2-1	TGTGCCAGCAGTGCTGGATACAATGAGCAGTTCTTC	CASSAGYNEQFF
TRBD1	TRBV4-3	-	TRBJ1-1	TGCGCCAGCAGCCAAGATCCGACAGGGTATGAGGGTCTCACTGAAGCTTTCTTT	CASSQDPTGYEGLTEAFF
-	TRBV6-5	-	TRBJ1-1	TGTGCCAGCAGTAGCTGGGACACGAACACTGAAGCTTTCTTT	CASSSWDTNTEAFF
-	TRBV28	-	TRBJ2-7	TGTGCCAGCAGTTTACAGGGAGAGGGTTACGAGCAGTACTTC	CASSLQGEGYEQYF
-	TRBV5-1	-	TRBJ2-5	TGCGCCAGCAGCAACTCCCACAGGGACGGAGAGACCCAGTACTTC	CASSNSHRDGETQYF
-	TRBV4-1	-	TRBJ1-2	TGCGCCAGCAGCCTCCGGACCAACTATGGCTACACCTTC	CASSLRTNYGYTF
-	TRBV30	-	TRBJ2-5	TGTGCCTGGAGTCCCTTGGAGACCCAGTACTTC	CAWSPLETQYF
-	TRBV9	-	TRBJ1-2	TGTGCCAGCAGCGTAGCCGGGGAGCGGGCCTATGGCTACACCTTC	CASSVAGERAYGYTF
TRBD1	TRBV6-1	few	TRBJ2-5	TGTGCCAGCAGCCACAGGGGGCCGGTAGAGACCCAGTACTTC	CASSHRGPVETQYF
-	TRBV11-2	-	TRBJ2-3	TGTGCCAGCAGCTTTCCCCGGGGGTACGTCACAGATACGCAGTATTTT	CASSFPRGYVTDTQYF
-	TRBV5-4	-	TRBJ1-5	TGTGCCAGCAGCTTGGACAGGGAAAGCAATCAGCCCCAGCATTTT	CASSLDRESNQPQHF
TRBD1	TRBV6-1	-	TRBJ1-3	TGTGCCAGCAACGACAGGGGGCTTGGAAACACCATATATTTT	CASNDRGLGNTIYF
TRBD1	TRBV10-3	few	TRBJ1-2	TGTGCCATCAGTGAACAGGGGACTGATGGCTACACCTTC	CAISEQGTDGYTF
TRBD1	TRBV9	once	TRBJ1-3	TGTGCCAGCAGCGTAGAAAAGGGGGCGAGTCATGGAAACACCATATATTTT	CASSVEKGASHGNTIYF
-	TRBV5-1	-	TRBJ2-7	TGCGCCAGCAGCTTGGTGGGGGGAGACTACGAGCAGTACTTC	CASSLVGGDYEQYF
TRBD2	TRBV4-3	-	TRBJ2-3	TGCGCCAGCAGCCCCGAGACTAGCGATTACGGCACAGATACGCAGTATTTT	CASSPETSDYGTDTQYF
TRBD1	TRBV5-1	-	TRBJ2-7	TGCGCCAGCAGCTTGGGGATTCTTGGACAGGGAGAGGCCTACGAGCAGTACTTC	CASSLGILGQGEAYEQYF
-	TRBV28	-	TRBJ2-5	TGTGCCAGCAGTTCCCCCTCAGTCCTCCAAGAGACCCAGTACTTC	CASSSPSVLQETQYF
TRBD1	TRBV12-5	-	TRBJ2-1	TGTGCTAGTGCCCTCGGACAGGGTTCCTACAATGAGCAGTTCTTC	CASALGQGSYNEQFF
-	TRBV11-2	-	TRBJ1-2	TGTGCCAGCATCCCCGTGACGGGGGCAGTCGGCTACACCTTC	CASIPVTGAVGYTF
-	TRBV29-1	-	TRBJ2-7	TGCAGCGTGCTCGGGTTCTCCTACGAGCAGTACTTC	CSVLGFSYEQYF
-	TRBV29-1	-	TRBJ1-1	TGCAGCCACGCGTGGGGGGAGAACACTGAAGCTTTCTTT	CSHAWGENTEAFF
TRBD1	TRBV25-1	-	TRBJ1-4	TGTGCCACACAACAGGGGGCTAATGAAAAACTGTTTTTT	CATQQGANEKLFF
-	TRBV27	-	TRBJ1-2	TGTGCCAGCTGGAGGCCCCCGAATGGCTACACCTTC	CASWRPPNGYTF
-	TRBV2	-	TRBJ1-5	TGTGCCAGCAGAGCCGACAGGATCGGCAATCAGCCCCAGCATTTT	CASRADRIGNQPQHF
TRBD1	TRBV5-4	-	TRBJ1-6	TGTGCCAGCAGCCAGGACAGGGGGCTCTCACCCCTCCACTTT	CASSQDRGLSPLHF
TRBD2	TRBV9	-	TRBJ2-3	TGTGCCAGCAGCGTAGAAGTTCGGCTAGCGGGAGGGCCTAAGGCAGATACGCAGTATTTT	CASSVEVRLAGGPKADTQYF
-	TRBV6-1	-	TRBJ2-7	TGTGCCAGCAGTGAATGGGAGGATACCTCCTACGAGCAGTACTTC	CASSEWEDTSYEQYF
-	TRBV2	-	TRBJ2-7	TGTGCCAGCAGTTGGGGGGCCGAGGGCATTTCGTACGAGCAGTACTTC	CASSWGAEGISYEQYF
TRBD1	TRBV9	-	TRBJ2-1	TGTGCCAGCAGAGGACAGGGGGCCAATGAGCAGTTCTTC	CASRGQGANEQFF
TRBD1	TRBV5-1	-	TRBJ1-2	TGCGCCAGCAGCGAGGGACAGGGGGCGGACTATGGCTACACCTTC	CASSEGQGADYGYTF
-	TRBV5-1	-	TRBJ1-1	TGCGCCAGCAGCTTGGTCATGTTAGGGCTTATGAACACTGAAGCTTTCTTT	CASSLVMLGLMNTEAFF
TRBD1	TRBV4-1	-	TRBJ2-7	TGCGCCAGCAGCCAAGATCGCGGACAGGGAGATTCCGAGCAGTACTTC	CASSQDRGQGDSEQYF
-	TRBV2	-	TRBJ2-1	TGTGCCAGCAGTGAAGAGGGGAGCTCCTACAATGAGCAGTTCTTC	CASSEEGSSYNEQFF
TRBD2	TRBV4-3	once	TRBJ2-3	TGCGCCAGCAGCCACCAAGCGAGCGGGAGTGTTTCAGATACGCAGTATTTT	CASSHQASGSVSDTQYF